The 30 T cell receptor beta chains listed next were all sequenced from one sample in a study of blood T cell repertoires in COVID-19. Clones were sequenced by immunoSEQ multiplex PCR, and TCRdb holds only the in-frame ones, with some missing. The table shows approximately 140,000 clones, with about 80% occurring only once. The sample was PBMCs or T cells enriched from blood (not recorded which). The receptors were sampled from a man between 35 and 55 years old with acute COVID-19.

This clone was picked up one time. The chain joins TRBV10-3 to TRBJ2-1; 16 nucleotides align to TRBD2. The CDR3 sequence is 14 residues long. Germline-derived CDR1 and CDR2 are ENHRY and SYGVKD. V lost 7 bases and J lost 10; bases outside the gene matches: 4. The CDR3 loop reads CAIKGLAGGGEQFF. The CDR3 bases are TGTGCCATCAAGGGACTAGCGGGAGGGGGAGAGCAGTTCTTC.

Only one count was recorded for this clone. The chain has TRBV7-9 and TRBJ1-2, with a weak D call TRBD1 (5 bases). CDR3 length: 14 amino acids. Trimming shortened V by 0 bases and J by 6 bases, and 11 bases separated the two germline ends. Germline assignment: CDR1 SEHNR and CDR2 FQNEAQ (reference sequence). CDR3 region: CASSLAGREDGYTF. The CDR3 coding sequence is TGTGCCAGCAGCTTAGCAGGCAGGGAAGATGGCTACACCTTC.

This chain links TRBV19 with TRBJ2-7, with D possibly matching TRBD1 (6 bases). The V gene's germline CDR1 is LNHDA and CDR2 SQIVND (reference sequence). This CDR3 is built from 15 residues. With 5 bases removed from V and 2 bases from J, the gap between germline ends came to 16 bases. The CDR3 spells CASSPGAGVPYEQYF. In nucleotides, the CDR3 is TGTGCCAGTAGTCCAGGGGCAGGAGTCCCCTACGAGCAGTACTTC.

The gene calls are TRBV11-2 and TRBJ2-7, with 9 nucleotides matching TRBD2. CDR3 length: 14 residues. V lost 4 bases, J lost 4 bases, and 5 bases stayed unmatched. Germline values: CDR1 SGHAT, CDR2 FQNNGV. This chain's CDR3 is CASSSLAGPYEQYF. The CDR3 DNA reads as TGTGCCAGCAGCTCACTAGCGGGCCCTTACGAGCAGTACTTC.

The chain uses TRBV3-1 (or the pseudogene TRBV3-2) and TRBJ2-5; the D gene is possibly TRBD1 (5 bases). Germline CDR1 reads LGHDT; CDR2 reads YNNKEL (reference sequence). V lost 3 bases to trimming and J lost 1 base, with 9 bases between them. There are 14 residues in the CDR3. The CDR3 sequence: CASSHEDIQETQYF. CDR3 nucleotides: TGTGCCAGCAGCCATGAGGACATCCAAGAGACCCAGTACTTC.

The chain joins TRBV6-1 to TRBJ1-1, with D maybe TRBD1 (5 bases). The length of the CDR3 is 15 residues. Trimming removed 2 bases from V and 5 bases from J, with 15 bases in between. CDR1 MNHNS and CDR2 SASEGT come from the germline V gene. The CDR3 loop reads CASSEQPQGGTEAFF. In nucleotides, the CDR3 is TGTGCCAGCAGTGAACAACCCCAGGGAGGGACTGAAGCTTTCTTT.

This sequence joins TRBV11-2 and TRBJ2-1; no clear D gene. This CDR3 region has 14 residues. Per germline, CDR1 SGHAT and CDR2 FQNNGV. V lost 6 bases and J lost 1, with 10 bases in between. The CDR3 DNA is TGTGCCAGCAGACTTGCTTTATCCTACAATGAGCAGTTCTTC. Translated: CASRLALSYNEQFF.

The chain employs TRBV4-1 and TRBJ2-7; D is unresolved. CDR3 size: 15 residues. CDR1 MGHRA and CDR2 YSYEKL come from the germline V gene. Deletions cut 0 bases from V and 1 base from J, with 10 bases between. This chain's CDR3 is CASSQELAWSYEQYF. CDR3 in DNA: TGCGCCAGCAGCCAAGAATTAGCTTGGTCCTACGAGCAGTACTTC.

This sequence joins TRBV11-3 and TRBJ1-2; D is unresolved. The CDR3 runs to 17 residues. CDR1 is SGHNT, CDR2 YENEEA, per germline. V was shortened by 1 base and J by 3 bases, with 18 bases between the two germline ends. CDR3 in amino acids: CASSLGRGLGWYYGYTF. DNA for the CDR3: TGTGCCAGCAGCTTAGGAAGAGGGTTGGGGTGGTACTATGGCTACACCTTC.

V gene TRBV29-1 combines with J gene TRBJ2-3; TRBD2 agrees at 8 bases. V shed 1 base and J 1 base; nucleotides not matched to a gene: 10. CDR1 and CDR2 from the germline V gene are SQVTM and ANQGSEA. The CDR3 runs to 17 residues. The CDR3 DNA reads TGCAGCGTTGAAGTCATCTATCGGGGGGGCGGCACAGATACGCAGTATTTT. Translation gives CSVEVIYRGGGTDTQYF.

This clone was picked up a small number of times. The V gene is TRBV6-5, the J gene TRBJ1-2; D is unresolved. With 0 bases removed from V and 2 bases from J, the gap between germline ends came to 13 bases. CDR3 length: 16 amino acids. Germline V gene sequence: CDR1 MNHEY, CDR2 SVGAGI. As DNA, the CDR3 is TGTGCCAGCAGTTACTCCTACAGCCTTTTCAACTATGGCTACACCTTC. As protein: CASSYSYSLFNYGYTF.

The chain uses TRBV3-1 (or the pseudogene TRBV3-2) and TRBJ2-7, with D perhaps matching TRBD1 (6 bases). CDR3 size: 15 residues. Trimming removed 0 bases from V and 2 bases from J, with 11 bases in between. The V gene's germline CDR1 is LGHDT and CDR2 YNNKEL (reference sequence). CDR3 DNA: TGTGCCAGCAGCCAAGATCGAGGGGGAACCTACGAGCAGTACTTC. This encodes CASSQDRGGTYEQYF.

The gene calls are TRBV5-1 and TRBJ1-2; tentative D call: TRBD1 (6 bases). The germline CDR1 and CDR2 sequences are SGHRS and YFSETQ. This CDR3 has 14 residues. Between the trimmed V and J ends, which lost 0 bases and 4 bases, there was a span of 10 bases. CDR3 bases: TGCGCCAGCAGCTTGGGACAGGTCCCCTATGGCTACACCTTC. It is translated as CASSLGQVPYGYTF.

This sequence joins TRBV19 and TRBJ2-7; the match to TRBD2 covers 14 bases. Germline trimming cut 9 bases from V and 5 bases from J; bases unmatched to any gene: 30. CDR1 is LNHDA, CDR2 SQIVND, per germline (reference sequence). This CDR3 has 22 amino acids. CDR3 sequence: CASIRLCSGLAGEKRVWDEQYF. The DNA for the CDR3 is TGTGCCAGCATAAGGCTGTGTTCGGGACTAGCGGGAGAAAAAAGGGTCTGGGACGAGCAGTACTTC. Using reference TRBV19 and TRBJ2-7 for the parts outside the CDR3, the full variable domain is DGGITQSPKYLFRKEGQNVTLSCEQNLNHDAMYWYRQDPGQGLRLIYYSQIVNDFQKGDIAEGYSVSREKKESFPLTVTSAQKNPTAFYLCASIRLCSGLAGEKRVWDEQYFGPGTRLTVT.

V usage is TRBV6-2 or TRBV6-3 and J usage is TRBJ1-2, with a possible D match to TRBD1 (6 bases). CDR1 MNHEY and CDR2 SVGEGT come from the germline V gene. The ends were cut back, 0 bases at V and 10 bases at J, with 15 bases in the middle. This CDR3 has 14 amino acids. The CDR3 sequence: CASSYSSPRGNYTF. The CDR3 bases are TGTGCCAGCAGTTACTCGAGCCCCAGGGGTAACTACACCTTC.

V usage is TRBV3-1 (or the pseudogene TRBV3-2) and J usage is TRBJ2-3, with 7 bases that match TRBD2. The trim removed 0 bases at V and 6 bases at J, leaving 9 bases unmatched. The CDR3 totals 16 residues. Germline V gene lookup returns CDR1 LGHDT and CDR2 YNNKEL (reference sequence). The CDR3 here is CASSQDQGGSGDTQYF. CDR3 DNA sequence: TGTGCCAGCAGCCAAGATCAAGGCGGGAGTGGGGATACGCAGTATTTT.

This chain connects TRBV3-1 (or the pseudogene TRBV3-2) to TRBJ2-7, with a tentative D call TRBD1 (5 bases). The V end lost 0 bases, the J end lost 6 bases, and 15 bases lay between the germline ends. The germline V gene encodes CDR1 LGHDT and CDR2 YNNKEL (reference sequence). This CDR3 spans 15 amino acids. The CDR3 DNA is TGTGCCAGCAGCCAAGATTTGGTCCAGGGTCCCGAGCAGTACTTC. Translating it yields CASSQDLVQGPEQYF.

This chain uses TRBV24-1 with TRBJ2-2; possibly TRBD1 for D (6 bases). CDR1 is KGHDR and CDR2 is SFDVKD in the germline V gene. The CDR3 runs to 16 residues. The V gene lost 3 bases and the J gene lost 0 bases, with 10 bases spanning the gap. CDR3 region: CATSDPTGTNTGELFF. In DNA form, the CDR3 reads TGTGCCACCAGTGATCCTACAGGGACGAACACCGGGGAGCTGTTTTTT.

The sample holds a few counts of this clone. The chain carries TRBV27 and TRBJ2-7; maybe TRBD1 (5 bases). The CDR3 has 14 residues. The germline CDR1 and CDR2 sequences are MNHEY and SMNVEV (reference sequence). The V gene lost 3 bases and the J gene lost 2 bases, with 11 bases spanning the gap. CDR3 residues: CASSFTQGTYEQYF. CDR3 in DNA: TGTGCCAGCAGTTTTACCCAGGGAACCTACGAGCAGTACTTC.

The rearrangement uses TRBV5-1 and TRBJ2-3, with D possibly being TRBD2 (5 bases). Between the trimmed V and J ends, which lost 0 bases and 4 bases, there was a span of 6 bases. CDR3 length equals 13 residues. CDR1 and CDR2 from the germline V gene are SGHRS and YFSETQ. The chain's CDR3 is CASSLGGADTQYF. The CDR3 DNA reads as TGCGCCAGCAGCTTGGGGGGAGCAGATACGCAGTATTTT.

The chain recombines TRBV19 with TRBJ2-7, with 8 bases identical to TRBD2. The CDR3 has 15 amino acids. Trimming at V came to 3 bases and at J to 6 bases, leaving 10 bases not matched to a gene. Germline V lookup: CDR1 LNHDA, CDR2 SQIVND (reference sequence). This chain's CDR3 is CASSIGLARKSEQYF. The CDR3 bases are TGTGCCAGTAGTATCGGACTAGCAAGAAAGAGCGAGCAGTACTTC.

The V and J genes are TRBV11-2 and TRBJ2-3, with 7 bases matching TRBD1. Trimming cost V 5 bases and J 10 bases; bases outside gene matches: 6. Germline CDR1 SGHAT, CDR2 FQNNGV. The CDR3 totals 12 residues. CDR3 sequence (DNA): TGTGCCAGCAGCCCTAGGCAGGGGGCGCAGTATTTT. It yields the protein CASSPRQGAQYF.

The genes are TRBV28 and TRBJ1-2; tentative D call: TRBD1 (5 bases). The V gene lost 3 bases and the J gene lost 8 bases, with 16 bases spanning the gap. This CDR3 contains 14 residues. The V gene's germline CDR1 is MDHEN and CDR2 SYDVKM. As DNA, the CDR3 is TGTGCCAGCAGTTTTCAGGGTCTCCTCAGGGGCTACACCTTC. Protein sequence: CASSFQGLLRGYTF.

CDR3: CASKRQGEKAYEQYF. CDR3 bases: TGTGCCAGCAAAAGACAGGGGGAAAAGGCCTACGAGCAGTACTTC. The chain combines TRBV27 with TRBJ2-7, with 9 bases aligning to TRBD1. CDR1 and CDR2 from the germline V gene are MNHEY and SMNVEV (reference sequence). CDR3 size: 15 residues. V dropped 7 bases and J dropped 2; count of bases not matched to a gene: 9.

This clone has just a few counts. As DNA, the CDR3 is TGTGCCAGCAGCTTGGGAGGCGGCAGCATGAACACTGAAGCTTTCTTT. This sequence encodes CASSLGGGSMNTEAFF. The chain joins TRBV5-4 to TRBJ1-1, with no clear D. The length of the CDR3 is 16 residues. CDR1 and CDR2 (germline): SGHNT, YYREEE (reference sequence). Trimming pared 0 bases from V and 0 bases from J, leaving 12 bases between.

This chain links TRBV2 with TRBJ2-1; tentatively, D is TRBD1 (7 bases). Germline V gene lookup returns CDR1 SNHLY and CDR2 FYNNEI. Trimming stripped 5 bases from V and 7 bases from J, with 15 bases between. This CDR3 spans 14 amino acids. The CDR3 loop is CASSPTGTENEQFF. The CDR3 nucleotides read TGTGCCAGCAGTCCGACAGGGACTGAGAATGAGCAGTTCTTC.

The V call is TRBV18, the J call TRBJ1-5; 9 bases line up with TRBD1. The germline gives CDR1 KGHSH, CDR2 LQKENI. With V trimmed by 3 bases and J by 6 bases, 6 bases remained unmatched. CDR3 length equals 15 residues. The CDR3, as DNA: TGTGCCAGCTCACCGCAACAGGGGGCGGGTCAGCCCCAGCATTTT. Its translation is CASSPQQGAGQPQHF.

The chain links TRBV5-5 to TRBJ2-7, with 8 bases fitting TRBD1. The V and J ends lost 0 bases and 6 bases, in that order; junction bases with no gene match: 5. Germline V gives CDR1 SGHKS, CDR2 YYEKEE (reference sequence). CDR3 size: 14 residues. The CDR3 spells CASSLDRGEGEQYF. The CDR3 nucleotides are TGTGCCAGCAGCTTGGACAGGGGGGAAGGCGAGCAGTACTTC.

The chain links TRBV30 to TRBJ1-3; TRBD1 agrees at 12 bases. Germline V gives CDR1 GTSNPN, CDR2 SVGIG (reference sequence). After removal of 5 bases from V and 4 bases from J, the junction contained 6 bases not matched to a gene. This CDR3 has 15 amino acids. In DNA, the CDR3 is TGTGCCTGGTCCCGGGACAGGGGGCTCGGAAACACCATATATTTT. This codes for CAWSRDRGLGNTIYF.

As DNA, the CDR3 is TGTGCCAGCAGCTTAGGAGCGGGGAAGCTATACTTC. It specifies CASSLGAGKLYF. The V call is TRBV7-6, the J call TRBJ2-7, with TRBD2 matching 7 bases. After removal of 1 base from V and 13 bases from J, the junction contained 7 bases not matched to a gene. The CDR3 consists of 12 residues. CDR1 and CDR2 (germline): SGHVS, FNYEAQ.